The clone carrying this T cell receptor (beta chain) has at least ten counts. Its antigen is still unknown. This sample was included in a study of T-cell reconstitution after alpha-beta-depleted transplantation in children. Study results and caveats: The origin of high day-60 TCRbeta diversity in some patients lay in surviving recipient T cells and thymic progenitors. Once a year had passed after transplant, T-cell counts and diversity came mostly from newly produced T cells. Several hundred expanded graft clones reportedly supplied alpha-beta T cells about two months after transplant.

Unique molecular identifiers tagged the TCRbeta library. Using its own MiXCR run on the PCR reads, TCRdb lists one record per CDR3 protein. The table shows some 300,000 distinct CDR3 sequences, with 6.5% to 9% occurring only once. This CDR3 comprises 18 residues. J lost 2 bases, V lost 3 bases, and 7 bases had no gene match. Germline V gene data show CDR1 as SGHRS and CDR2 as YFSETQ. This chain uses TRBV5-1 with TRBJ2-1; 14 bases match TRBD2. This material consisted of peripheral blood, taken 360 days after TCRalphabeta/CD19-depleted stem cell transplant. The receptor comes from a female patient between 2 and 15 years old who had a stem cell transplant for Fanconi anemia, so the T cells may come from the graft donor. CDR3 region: CASSSPGLAGEPYNEQFF. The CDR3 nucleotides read TGCGCCAGCAGCTCCCCGGGACTAGCGGGAGAGCCCTACAATGAGCAGTTCTTC.